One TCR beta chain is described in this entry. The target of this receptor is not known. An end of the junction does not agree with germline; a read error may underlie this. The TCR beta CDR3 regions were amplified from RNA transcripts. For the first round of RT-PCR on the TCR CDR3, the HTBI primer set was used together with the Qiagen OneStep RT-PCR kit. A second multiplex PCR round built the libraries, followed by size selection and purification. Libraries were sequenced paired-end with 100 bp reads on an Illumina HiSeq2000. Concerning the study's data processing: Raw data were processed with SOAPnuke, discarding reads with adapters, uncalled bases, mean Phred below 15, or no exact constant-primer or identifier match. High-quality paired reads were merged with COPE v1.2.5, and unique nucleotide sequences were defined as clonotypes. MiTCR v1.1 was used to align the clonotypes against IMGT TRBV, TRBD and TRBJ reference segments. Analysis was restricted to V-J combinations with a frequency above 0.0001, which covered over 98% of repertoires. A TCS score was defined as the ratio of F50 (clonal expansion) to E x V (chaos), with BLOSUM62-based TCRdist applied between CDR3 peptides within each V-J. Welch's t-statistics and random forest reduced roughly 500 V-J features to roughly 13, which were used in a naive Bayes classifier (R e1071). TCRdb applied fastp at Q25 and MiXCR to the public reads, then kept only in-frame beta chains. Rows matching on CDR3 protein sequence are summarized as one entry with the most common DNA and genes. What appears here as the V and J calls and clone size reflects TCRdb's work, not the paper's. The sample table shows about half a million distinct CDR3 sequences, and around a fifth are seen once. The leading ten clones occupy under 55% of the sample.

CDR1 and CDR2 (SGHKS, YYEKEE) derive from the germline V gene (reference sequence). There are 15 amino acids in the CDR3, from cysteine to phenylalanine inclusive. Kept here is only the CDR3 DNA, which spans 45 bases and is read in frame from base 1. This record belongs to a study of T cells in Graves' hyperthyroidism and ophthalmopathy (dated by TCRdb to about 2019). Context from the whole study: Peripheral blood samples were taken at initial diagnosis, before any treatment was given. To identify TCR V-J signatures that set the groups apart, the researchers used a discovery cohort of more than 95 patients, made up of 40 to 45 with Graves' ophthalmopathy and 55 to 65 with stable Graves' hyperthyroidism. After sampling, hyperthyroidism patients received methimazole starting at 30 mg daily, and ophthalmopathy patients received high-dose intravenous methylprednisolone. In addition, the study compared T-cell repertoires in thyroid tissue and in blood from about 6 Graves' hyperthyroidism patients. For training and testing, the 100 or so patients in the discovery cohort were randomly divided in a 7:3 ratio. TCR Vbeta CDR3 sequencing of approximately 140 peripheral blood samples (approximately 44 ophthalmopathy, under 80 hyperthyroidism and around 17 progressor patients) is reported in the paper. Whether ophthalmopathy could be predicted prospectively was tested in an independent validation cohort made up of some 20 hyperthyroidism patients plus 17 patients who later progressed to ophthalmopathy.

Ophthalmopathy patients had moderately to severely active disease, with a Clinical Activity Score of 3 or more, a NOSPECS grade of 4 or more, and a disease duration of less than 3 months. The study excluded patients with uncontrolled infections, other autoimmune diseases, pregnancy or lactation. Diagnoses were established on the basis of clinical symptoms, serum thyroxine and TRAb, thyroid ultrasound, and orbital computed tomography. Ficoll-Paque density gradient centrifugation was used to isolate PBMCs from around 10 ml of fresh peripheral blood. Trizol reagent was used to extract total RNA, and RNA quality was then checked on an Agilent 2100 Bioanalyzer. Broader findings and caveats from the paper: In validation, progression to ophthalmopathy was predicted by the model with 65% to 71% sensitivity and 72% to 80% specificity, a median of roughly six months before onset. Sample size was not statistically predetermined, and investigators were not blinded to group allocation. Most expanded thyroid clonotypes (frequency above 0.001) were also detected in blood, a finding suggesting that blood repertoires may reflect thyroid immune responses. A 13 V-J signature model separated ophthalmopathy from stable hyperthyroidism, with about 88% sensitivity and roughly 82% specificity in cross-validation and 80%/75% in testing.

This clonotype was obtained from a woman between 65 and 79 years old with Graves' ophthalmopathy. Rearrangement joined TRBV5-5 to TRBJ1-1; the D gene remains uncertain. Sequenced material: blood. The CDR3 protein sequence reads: CASSHEGRVNTEAFF. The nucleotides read TGCGCCAGCAGTCACGAGGGCCGAGTGAACACTGAAGCTTTCTTT.